These 4 T cell receptor beta chains were all obtained from the same sample, sequenced in a study of blood T cell repertoires in COVID-19. Using immunoSEQ multiplex PCR, the repertoire was profiled, and TCRdb retains in-frame clones only, with some absent. This sample yields 300,000 to 400,000 clones, of which around 88% are seen a single time; 1.5% to 2% belongs to the top ten. Material: peripheral blood. The receptors here all came from a woman aged 25-40 years with COVID-19, enrolled during active disease.

V is TRBV6-6 and J is TRBJ1-5; tentatively, D is TRBD1 (5 bases). From germline, CDR1 is MNHNY and CDR2 SVGAGI (reference sequence). V was pared by 3 bases and J by 7 bases, with 10 bases between. The CDR3 extends over 13 amino acids. CDR3 bases: TGTGCCAGCAGTTATCAGGGCTCCCAGCCCCAGCATTTT. This gives the protein CASSYQGSQPQHF.

The sample holds one count of this clone. V and J are TRBV6-5 and TRBJ1-2; a possible D gene is TRBD1 (5 bases). CDR1 is MNHEY, CDR2 SVGAGI, per germline. CDR3 length: 14 amino acids. Trimming took 0 bases from V and 6 from J, leaving 11 bases between them. CDR3 in amino acids: CASSYSNGGDGYTF. The DNA of the CDR3 is TGTGCCAGCAGTTACTCGAACGGAGGGGATGGCTACACCTTC.

The V gene is TRBV3-1 (or the pseudogene TRBV3-2), the J gene TRBJ2-1; TRBD2 matches at 11 bases. Losses at the gene ends were 2 bases for V and 7 bases for J; bases not matched to a gene: 10. CDR3 length: 17 residues. Germline V gene data show CDR1 as LGHDT and CDR2 as YNNKEL (reference sequence). CDR3: CASSQLRLAGFCNEQFF. In DNA, the CDR3 is TGTGCCAGCAGCCAACTGAGACTAGCGGGGTTTTGTAATGAGCAGTTCTTC.

This rearrangement joins TRBV29-1 to TRBJ2-2, with D possibly TRBD2 on 5 matching bases. Per germline, CDR1 SQVTM and CDR2 ANQGSEA. The ends were cut back, 1 base at V and 4 bases at J, with 10 bases in the middle. The CDR3 spans 14 residues. The CDR3 sequence is CSVEGWGVTGELFF. The DNA of the CDR3 is TGCAGCGTTGAAGGGTGGGGAGTCACCGGGGAGCTGTTTTTT.